Following are 23 T cell receptor beta chains from one sample sequenced in a study of beta chain features in type 1 diabetes. Study-wide results and limits: Shorter TCRB CDR3s, moderately but significantly so, were found in Type 1 diabetes patients in all four CD4+ subsets.

These receptors lack a known antigen. Expressed TCRB transcripts got sequenced, as all isolated RNA was reverse transcribed. Assay used: immunoSEQ multiplex PCR; TCRdb lists only in-frame clones, some missing. The sample includes under 300,000 clones, about a tenth of them seen just once. Sequenced material: naive CD4+ T cells from blood. These receptor sequences come from a man aged 25 to 45 with type 1 diabetes.

This clone was seen a few times. The chain has TRBV11-2 and TRBJ2-7; weak D call: TRBD1 (6 bases). This CDR3 is 12 amino acids long. V lost 5 bases, J lost 4 bases, and 9 bases lay in between. Per germline, CDR1 SGHAT and CDR2 FQNNGV. The CDR3 loop reads CASSIGQYEQYF. In DNA form, the CDR3 reads TGTGCCAGCAGCATAGGACAGTACGAGCAGTACTTC.

This chain links TRBV7-9 with TRBJ2-7; 10 nucleotides line up with TRBD2. Germline lookup yields CDR1 SEHNR and CDR2 FQNEAQ (reference sequence). Trimming took 5 bases from V and 2 from J; bases not matched to a gene: 15. The CDR3 is 18 residues long. The CDR3 region is CASSPLPQTSGRTYEQYF. As DNA, the CDR3 is TGTGCCAGCAGCCCGCTCCCGCAGACTAGCGGGCGAACCTACGAGCAGTACTTC.

The chain has TRBV9 and TRBJ2-1, with D maybe TRBD2 (6 bases). Germline CDR1 is SGDLS and CDR2 is YYNGEE. This CDR3 is 15 amino acids long. The ends were cut back, 3 bases at V and 0 bases at J, with 10 bases in the middle. The CDR3 loop reads CASSGRGSSYNEQFF. CDR3 coding DNA: TGTGCCAGCAGCGGACGGGGGAGCTCCTACAATGAGCAGTTCTTC.

The chain links TRBV5-4 to TRBJ1-1, with D unclear. CDR3 length: 14 residues. Trimming stripped 4 bases from V and 6 bases from J, with 16 bases between. The V gene's germline CDR1 is SGHNT and CDR2 YYREEE (reference sequence). CDR3 protein: CASSRGLGVAEAFF. The CDR3 bases are TGTGCCAGCAGCCGAGGGCTTGGTGTCGCTGAAGCTTTCTTT.

The chain employs TRBV29-1 and TRBJ1-5; 7 bases fit TRBD1. V shed 6 bases and J 3 bases; nucleotides not matched to a gene: 2. Germline lookup yields CDR1 SQVTM and CDR2 ANQGSEA. The CDR3 runs to 12 residues. The CDR3 nucleotides are TGCAGCGTGGGGACAGTCAATCAGCCCCAGCATTTT. Translation gives CSVGTVNQPQHF.

The gene calls are TRBV27 and TRBJ2-5, with 7 bases that match TRBD1. With V trimmed by 6 bases and J by 5 bases, 6 bases remained unmatched. The CDR3 loop spans 13 amino acids. Per germline, CDR1 MNHEY and CDR2 SMNVEV (reference sequence). CDR3 sequence: CASRSTGTETQYF. Written as DNA, the CDR3 is TGTGCCAGCAGATCGACAGGGACCGAGACCCAGTACTTC.

The sample holds a few counts of this clone. The chain uses TRBV7-6 and TRBJ2-7; 7 bases match TRBD1. Unmatched junction bases numbered 5, after V lost 3 bases and J lost 6 bases. Germline CDR1 and CDR2: SGHVS and FNYEAQ. The CDR3 contains 13 residues. The CDR3 coding sequence is TGTGCCAGCAGCTTCCACAGGGGTGCCGAGCAGTACTTC. As protein: CASSFHRGAEQYF.

V is TRBV28 and J is TRBJ2-7; TRBD2 is a possible D gene (7 bases). The CDR3 extends over 19 amino acids. V lost 5 bases, J lost 4 bases, and 30 bases lay in between. Per germline, CDR1 MDHEN and CDR2 SYDVKM. CDR3 bases: TGTGCCAGCAGTCTCCCCCTACAGACGGGGGGCGACGAAAGATACGAGCAGTACTTC. Translation gives CASSLPLQTGGDERYEQYF. The full variable domain, with the rest looked up from reference TRBV28 and TRBJ2-7, is DVKVTQSSRYLVKRTGEKVFLECVQDMDHENMFWYRQDPGLGLRLIYFSYDVKMKEKGDIPEGYSVSREKKERFSLILESASTNQTSMYLCASSLPLQTGGDERYEQYFGPGTRLTVT.

The rearrangement joins TRBV7-8 to TRBJ2-3, with 11 bases matching TRBD2. Germline V gives CDR1 SGHVS, CDR2 FQNEAQ. CDR3 length equals 16 residues. V trimming: 1 base; J trimming: 4 bases; junction bases outside the gene matches: 4. CDR3 nucleotide sequence: TGTGCCAGCAGCTTAGTGAGACTAGCGGGGTCAGATACGCAGTATTTT. Translating gives CASSLVRLAGSDTQYF.

The chain is built from TRBV19 and TRBJ2-6, with D tentatively TRBD1 (6 bases). Trimming took 5 bases from V and 2 from J, leaving 16 bases between them. Looked up from germline, CDR1 is LNHDA and CDR2 is SQIVND (reference sequence). This CDR3 contains 17 residues. CDR3 sequence: CASSPVYRVAGANVLTF. The CDR3 DNA is TGTGCCAGTAGTCCGGTGTACAGGGTCGCTGGGGCCAACGTCCTGACTTTC. Full variable domain (outside the CDR3, taken from reference TRBV19 and TRBJ2-6): DGGITQSPKYLFRKEGQNVTLSCEQNLNHDAMYWYRQDPGQGLRLIYYSQIVNDFQKGDIAEGYSVSREKKESFPLTVTSAQKNPTAFYLCASSPVYRVAGANVLTFGAGSRLTVL.

Here the CDR3 DNA reads TGTGCCAGCAACGAACAGGGTCGCACAGATACGCAGTATTTT. It yields the protein CASNEQGRTDTQYF. The chain recombines TRBV7-8 with TRBJ2-3, with D possibly TRBD1 on 6 matching bases. This CDR3 has 14 amino acids. The germline CDR1 and CDR2 sequences are SGHVS and FQNEAQ. The germline V and J ends were trimmed by 7 bases and 1 base, with 12 bases remaining between them.

In this sample, this clone turned up a few times. V gene TRBV28 combines with J gene TRBJ1-6; D perhaps matches TRBD1 (6 bases). The CDR3 has 15 residues. Germline V CDR1 and CDR2: MDHEN, SYDVKM. Deletions cut 4 bases from V and 10 bases from J, with 17 bases between. CDR3 DNA sequence: TGTGCCAGCAGTTCTGCGGGGGCCACAGGGTCACCCCTCCACTTT. It specifies CASSSAGATGSPLHF.

This clone was seen only a few times. The gene calls are TRBV5-1 and TRBJ2-2, with 8 positions matching TRBD1. The V segment lost 6 bases and the J segment 5 bases; nucleotides outside the gene matches: 6. The CDR3 is made up of 14 amino acids. Per the germline V gene, CDR1 is SGHRS and CDR2 is YFSETQ. The DNA of the CDR3 is TGCGCCAGCAACGACAGGGGTAGAACCGGGGAGCTGTTTTTT. Translating gives CASNDRGRTGELFF.

This clone was found a few times. This sequence joins TRBV11-2 and TRBJ2-7; possible D gene TRBD1, 6 bases. V lost 0 bases, J lost 2 bases, and 8 bases lay in between. Germline CDR1 is SGHAT and CDR2 is FQNNGV. The CDR3 is made up of 14 amino acids. CDR3 loop: CASSLEGTPYEQYF. CDR3 coding DNA: TGTGCCAGCAGCTTAGAGGGGACACCCTACGAGCAGTACTTC.

This clone has just a few counts. A junction end diverges from the germline sequence, so it may reflect a read error. CDR3 coding DNA: TGTGCCAGCAGTATCGATCCGGGACAGCACACTATCTTC. Translating gives CASSIDPGQHTIF. The rearrangement joins TRBV6-4 to TRBJ1-2; 7 bases match TRBD1. The CDR3 is 13 residues long. Germline V gene sequence: CDR1 MRHNA, CDR2 SNTAGT.

This clone appeared a single time. The J gene is TRBJ2-3, the V gene TRBV14; D is perhaps TRBD1 (5 bases). The length of the CDR3 is 14 residues. In germline, CDR1 is SGHDN, CDR2 FVKESK. Trimming left V 3 bases short and J 4 bases short, with 11 bases between. This CDR3 reads CASSQPQGADTQYF. The CDR3 bases are TGTGCCAGCAGCCAGCCCCAGGGTGCAGATACGCAGTATTTT.

The CDR3 region has the DNA TGTGCCAGCAGCTTCGAGGGCTACGAGCAGTACTTC. Protein product: CASSFEGYEQYF. V usage is TRBV5-4 and J usage is TRBJ2-7; weak D call: TRBD2 (5 bases). V was trimmed by 2 bases and J by 3 bases, leaving 6 bases between them. This CDR3 has 12 amino acids. CDR1 and CDR2 (germline): SGHNT, YYREEE (reference sequence).

This clone came up a few times. V gene TRBV9 combines with J gene TRBJ2-2; tentatively, D is TRBD1 (5 bases). This CDR3 has 16 residues. The germline V and J ends were trimmed by 0 bases and 6 bases, with 15 bases remaining between them. Germline V lookup: CDR1 SGDLS, CDR2 YYNGEE. For the CDR3, the DNA is TGTGCCAGCAGCGTAGCAGGGCGACCCGACGCCGGGGAGCTGTTTTTT. Encoded protein: CASSVAGRPDAGELFF.

The chain combines TRBV9 with TRBJ2-7, with D maybe TRBD1 (5 bases). The V end was cut by 7 bases, the J end by 2 bases, with 19 bases between. Germline-derived CDR1 and CDR2 are SGDLS and YYNGEE. This CDR3 has 15 amino acids. The CDR3 here is CASGRAPTGPYEQYF. The CDR3 bases are TGTGCCAGCGGCCGCGCCCCAACAGGCCCCTACGAGCAGTACTTC.

J is TRBJ2-3 and V is TRBV4-3; no clear D gene. Germline assignment: CDR1 LGHNA and CDR2 YSLEER. Trimming left V 0 bases short and J 1 base short, with 8 bases between. This CDR3 region has 15 residues. The CDR3 DNA is TGCGCCAGCAGCCAAGAGAGGTGGGGCACAGATACGCAGTATTTT. Protein: CASSQERWGTDTQYF.

The chain employs TRBV10-3 and TRBJ2-1; weak D call: TRBD2 (6 bases). V was pared by 4 bases and J by 10 bases, with 14 bases between. The CDR3 sequence is 13 residues long. Looked up from germline, CDR1 is ENHRY and CDR2 is SYGVKD. CDR3 residues: CAISVGGAGEQFF. CDR3 coding DNA: TGTGCCATCAGTGTCGGCGGGGCTGGGGAGCAGTTCTTC.

This clone has only a few counts. The chain has TRBV28 and TRBJ2-7; no clear D gene. The germline V gene encodes CDR1 MDHEN and CDR2 SYDVKM. CDR3 length equals 13 residues. The V end was cut by 5 bases, the J end by 2 bases, with 10 bases between. The CDR3 DNA is TGTGCCAGCAGTCCCGGGTCCACCTACGAGCAGTACTTC. Translation gives CASSPGSTYEQYF.

V usage is TRBV6-6 and J usage is TRBJ2-1; the D gene is possibly TRBD2 (5 bases). Trimming removed 7 bases from V and 4 bases from J, with 11 bases in between. Looked up from germline, CDR1 is MNHNY and CDR2 is SVGAGI (reference sequence). The CDR3 is made up of 13 amino acids. Here the CDR3 reads CASTPSGYNEQFF. The DNA for the CDR3 is TGTGCCAGCACCCCGAGCGGATACAATGAGCAGTTCTTC.